This T cell receptor (beta chain) comes out of a study of blood T cell repertoires in COVID-19. Study in general: Acute and convalescent COVID-19 samples came from the United States, Italy and Spain. PBMCs, B-cell-depleted T cells, or T cells provided the cDNA or gDNA that made up the material.

V dropped 5 bases and J dropped 9; count of bases not matched to a gene: 9. The CDR3 has 16 amino acids. In germline, CDR1 is MDHEN, CDR2 SYDVKM. In Seattle, patients joined the study during active infection and were tracked longitudinally. As originally analysed: Amplifying reference gene primers gave estimates of nucleated cell counts. The protocol was immunoSEQ multiplex PCR, while the TCRdb copy is restricted to in-frame clones and leaves out a portion. V and J calls and clone size are copied from that table; D and trimming were computed from the DNA. Among some 220,000 clones, around 86% were seen once, and the ten largest hold less than 6%.

This chain connects TRBV28 to TRBJ2-4; 14 nucleotides agree with TRBD2. The TCR sequence derives from an older woman with COVID-19, enrolled during active disease. Sequencing used peripheral blood. Here the CDR3 DNA reads TGTGCCAGCAGTCTCCGACTAGCGGGAGGGCCGGGCATTCAGTACTTC. Residues: CASSLRLAGGPGIQYF.